This TCR beta chain came from a study of T cell responses to AZD1222 COVID-19 vaccine. Germline V gives CDR1 GTSNPN, CDR2 SVGIG (reference sequence). Trimming removed 0 bases at V and 5 bases at J, with 10 bases between. CDR3 length equals 13 residues. Study-level results: Baseline seropositivity characterized only 5 to 7 AZD1222 recipients.

Only in-frame clones appear in the TCRdb table, and some are missing; sequencing was by immunoSEQ multiplex PCR. Among 150,000 to 200,000 clones listed, around 94% were seen once. Concerning this clone itself: The antigen remains undetermined.

Sequences were derived from peripheral blood, sampled on day 0 of AZD1222 vaccination. The TCR sequence derives from an adult in good health. The rearrangement joins TRBV30 to TRBJ1-2; D not certain. The CDR3 coding sequence is TGTGCCTGGAGTGTATCTTCGGCTTATGGCTACACCTTC. It encodes CAWSVSSAYGYTF.